This T cell receptor (beta chain) is from a study of T cell responses to AZD1222 COVID-19 vaccine. Measured with immunoSEQ multiplex PCR; TCRdb has only the in-frame clones, and not every one. The table shows approximately 210,000 clones, with 90% to 95% occurring only once. The sample here was peripheral blood, taken 28 days after the second dose of the MenACWY control vaccine. This receptor was identified in an adult who received the MenACWY meningococcal vaccine as a control.

Written as DNA, the CDR3 is TGTGCCAGCAGTCGGGACTTTAATGGCTACACCTTC. Encoded protein: CASSRDFNGYTF. The chain uses TRBV28 and TRBJ1-2; TRBD1 might be the D (5 bases). This CDR3 region has 12 residues. Germline V gene data show CDR1 as MDHEN and CDR2 as SYDVKM. The V gene lost 5 bases and the J gene lost 6 bases, with 10 bases spanning the gap.